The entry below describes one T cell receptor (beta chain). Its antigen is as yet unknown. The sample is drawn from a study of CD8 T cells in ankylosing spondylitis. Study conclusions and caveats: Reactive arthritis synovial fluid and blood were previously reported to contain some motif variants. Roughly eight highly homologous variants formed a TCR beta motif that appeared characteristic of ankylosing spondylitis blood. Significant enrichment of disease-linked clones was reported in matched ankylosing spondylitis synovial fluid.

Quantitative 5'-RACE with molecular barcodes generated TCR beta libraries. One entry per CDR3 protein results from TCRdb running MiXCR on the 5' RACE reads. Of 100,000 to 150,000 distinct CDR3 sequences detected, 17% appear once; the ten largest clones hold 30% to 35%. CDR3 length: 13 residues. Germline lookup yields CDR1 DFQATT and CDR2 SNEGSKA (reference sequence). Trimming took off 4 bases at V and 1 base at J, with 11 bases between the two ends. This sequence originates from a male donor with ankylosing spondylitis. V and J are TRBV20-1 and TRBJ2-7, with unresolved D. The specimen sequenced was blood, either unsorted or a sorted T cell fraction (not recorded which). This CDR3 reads CSAIRPTSYEQYF. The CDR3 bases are TGCAGTGCTATAAGACCGACATCCTACGAGCAGTACTTC.